What follows are 29 T cell receptor beta chains derived from one specimen sequenced in a study of post-analysis software for immune sequencing data. Which antigens these TCRs recognize remains unknown. Overall study results and limits: Compared with controls, patients had more of five TRBV segments, including TRBV5-6, TRBV5-1 and TRBV20-1.

The library was made from cDNA and included unique molecular identifiers. TCRdb analysed the PCR reads with MiXCR anew, one entry per CDR3 protein. The top ten hold roughly 12% of the sample, which has hundreds of thousands of distinct CDR3 sequences, 55% to 60% seen once. Sequencing used blood. These receptors were collected from a girl aged 2 to 10 with multiple sclerosis.

The rearrangement links TRBV28 to TRBJ2-3; 10 nucleotides line up with TRBD1. Germline assignment: CDR1 MDHEN and CDR2 SYDVKM. The trim removed 3 bases at V and 2 bases at J, leaving 14 bases unmatched. This CDR3 contains 19 residues. Here the CDR3 reads CASSFRDRGLLVFTDTQYF. The CDR3 DNA is TGTGCCAGCAGTTTCCGGGACAGGGGATTGTTGGTTTTCACAGATACGCAGTATTTT.

This clonotype was found a few times. The J gene is TRBJ2-5, the V gene TRBV10-3; no firm D call. The CDR3 spans 13 residues. The V end lost 2 bases, the J end lost 2 bases, and 6 bases lay between the germline ends. Per the germline V gene, CDR1 is ENHRY and CDR2 is SYGVKD. For the CDR3, the DNA is TGTGCCATCAGTGAGATGCTACAAGAGACCCAGTACTTC. Protein sequence: CAISEMLQETQYF.

The rearrangement uses TRBV29-1 and TRBJ2-1, with 7 bases lining up with TRBD2. V dropped 3 bases and J dropped 9; count of bases not matched to a gene: 14. CDR1 and CDR2 from the germline V gene are SQVTM and ANQGSEA. The CDR3 is 15 residues long. CDR3 in DNA: TGCAGCGTTGAGGTAGGGCTAGCGGTGGGGGGTGAGCAGTTCTTC. The encoded protein is CSVEVGLAVGGEQFF.

The chain carries TRBV4-3 and TRBJ2-1; TRBD2 is a possible D gene (6 bases). The germline V gene has CDR1 LGHNA and CDR2 YSLEER. Trimming pared 1 base from V and 0 bases from J, leaving 13 bases between. CDR3 length: 17 residues. CDR3 in DNA: TGCGCCAGCAGCCAAGCTTCGGCGGGGAGCTCCTACAATGAGCAGTTCTTC. Translated, it gives CASSQASAGSSYNEQFF.

This clonotype was detected once. The gene calls are TRBV5-1 and TRBJ2-3; 10 bases match TRBD2. The germline CDR1 and CDR2 sequences are SGHRS and YFSETQ. Germline trimming cut 4 bases from V and 11 bases from J; bases unmatched to any gene: 16. This CDR3 is 16 amino acids long. CDR3 sequence (DNA): TGCGCCAGCAGCCTCCAAACTGGGCTAGCGGGGGCTATGCAGTATTTT. Its translation: CASSLQTGLAGAMQYF. Filled out from reference TRBV5-1 and TRBJ2-3, the complete variable domain reads KAGVTQTPRYLIKTRGQQVTLSCSPISGHRSVSWYQQTPGQGLQFLFEYFSETQRNKGNFPGRFSGRQFSNSRSEMNVSTLELGDSALYLCASSLQTGLAGAMQYFGPGTRLTVL.

This sequence joins TRBV6-5 and TRBJ1-2; a weak D match, TRBD1 (6 bases). There are 15 residues in the CDR3. Trimming took 4 bases from V and 5 from J, leaving 17 bases between them. Germline-derived CDR1 and CDR2 are MNHEY and SVGAGI. This CDR3 is CASSSQTGTSYGYTF. The CDR3 DNA sequence: TGTGCCAGCAGTTCCCAGACAGGAACCTCATATGGCTACACCTTC.

This clonotype has more than one count but fewer than ten. The chain employs TRBV7-9 and TRBJ2-3; a weak D match, TRBD2 (5 bases). The V gene lost 3 bases and the J gene lost 0 bases, with 13 bases spanning the gap. The V gene's germline CDR1 is SEHNR and CDR2 FQNEAQ (reference sequence). CDR3 length: 16 amino acids. The CDR3 here is CASSFQERTSTDTQYF. In DNA form, the CDR3 reads TGTGCCAGCAGCTTTCAAGAGCGGACTAGCACAGATACGCAGTATTTT.

The rearrangement uses TRBV13 and TRBJ1-1; D gene ambiguous. CDR1 and CDR2 (germline): PRHDT, FYEKMQ (reference sequence). Trimming took 5 bases from V and 10 from J, leaving 14 bases between them. The CDR3 covers 12 residues. CDR3 region: CASSRVGPGAFF. CDR3 coding DNA: TGTGCCAGCAGCCGGGTGGGTCCTGGAGCTTTCTTT.

V gene TRBV7-8 combines with J gene TRBJ1-5; D remains ambiguous. Germline CDR1 reads SGHVS; CDR2 reads FQNEAQ. This CDR3 has 15 residues. Between the trimmed V and J ends, which lost 5 bases and 0 bases, there was a span of 11 bases. The CDR3 here is CASSPETHSNQPQHF. CDR3 coding DNA: TGTGCCAGCAGCCCAGAGACCCATAGCAATCAGCCCCAGCATTTT.

This chain uses TRBV20-1 with TRBJ2-3, with 7 nucleotides matching TRBD2. This CDR3 contains 13 residues. Looked up from germline, CDR1 is DFQATT and CDR2 is SNEGSKA (reference sequence). CDR3 residues: CSSGSGSTDTQYF. The CDR3 DNA reads as TGCAGCTCCGGTAGCGGGAGCACAGATACGCAGTATTTT.

The gene calls are TRBV6-4 and TRBJ2-5, with 8 bases fitting TRBD1. With 6 bases clipped from V and 3 bases from J, the junction kept 3 bases outside the gene matches. This CDR3 comprises 13 residues. Looked up from germline, CDR1 is MRHNA and CDR2 is SNTAGT. The DNA of the CDR3 is TGTGCCAGCAGCGCACAGGGGGAAGAGACCCAGTACTTC. It translates to CASSAQGEETQYF.

This clonotype was found a few times. The chain carries TRBV29-1 and TRBJ2-3, with D unclear. Germline CDR1 SQVTM, CDR2 ANQGSEA. This CDR3 region has 12 residues. With 5 bases removed from V and 5 bases from J, the gap between germline ends came to 11 bases. CDR3 DNA: TGCAGCGTTTCTAGGACGGGAGATACGCAGTATTTT. This translates into CSVSRTGDTQYF.

This clonotype was seen more than once but under ten times. This sequence joins TRBV5-1 and TRBJ2-1; D is possibly TRBD2 (5 bases). Per the germline V gene, CDR1 is SGHRS and CDR2 is YFSETQ. V was pared by 3 bases and J by 7 bases, with 11 bases between. The CDR3 runs 13 residues. The CDR3 DNA is TGCGCCAGCAGCTCCCTCGGGGTAAATGAGCAGTTCTTC. Translated, it gives CASSSLGVNEQFF. Combining the CDR3 with reference TRBV5-1 and TRBJ2-1 gives the whole variable domain KAGVTQTPRYLIKTRGQQVTLSCSPISGHRSVSWYQQTPGQGLQFLFEYFSETQRNKGNFPGRFSGRQFSNSRSEMNVSTLELGDSALYLCASSSLGVNEQFFGPGTRLTVL.

This clonotype was detected only once. This chain joins TRBV18 and TRBJ2-5; D is possibly TRBD1 (6 bases). The CDR3 consists of 17 residues. Trimming took 0 bases from V and 1 from J, leaving 15 bases between them. Germline lookup yields CDR1 KGHSH and CDR2 LQKENI. This CDR3 reads CASSPPSRGTLQETQYF. Here the CDR3 DNA reads TGTGCCAGCTCACCACCGAGCAGGGGAACACTCCAAGAGACCCAGTACTTC.

The genes are TRBV11-2 and TRBJ2-7; TRBD2 aligns across 9 bases. The CDR3 is 17 residues long. The V gene end was trimmed by 1 base and the J gene end by 1 base; junction bases not matched to a gene: 8. Germline CDR1 and CDR2: SGHAT and FQNNGV. CDR3 bases: TGTGCCAGCAGCTTAGGTGTAGTTAGCGGGAGATCCTACGAGCAGTACTTC. It yields the protein CASSLGVVSGRSYEQYF.

This chain connects TRBV11-2 to TRBJ2-1, with 8 positions matching TRBD2. Germline V lookup: CDR1 SGHAT, CDR2 FQNNGV. V shed 4 bases and J 4 bases; nucleotides not matched to a gene: 12. The CDR3 sequence is 17 residues long. CDR3 sequence: CASSSRVPSGRYNEQFF. CDR3 nucleotide sequence: TGTGCCAGCAGCTCCAGGGTCCCTAGCGGGCGGTACAATGAGCAGTTCTTC.

This chain joins TRBV11-2 and TRBJ2-7; 9 bases map to TRBD1. This CDR3 is 17 amino acids long. The germline gives CDR1 SGHAT, CDR2 FQNNGV. V shed 0 bases and J 2 bases; nucleotides not matched to a gene: 8. The CDR3 here is CASSLEEPGQGAYEQYF. In nucleotides, the CDR3 is TGTGCCAGCAGCTTAGAGGAACCGGGACAGGGCGCCTACGAGCAGTACTTC.

The rearrangement links TRBV5-6 to TRBJ1-5; perhaps TRBD1 as D (5 bases). The CDR3 sequence is 14 residues long. V was clipped by 4 bases and J by 3 bases, with 11 bases between them. Per germline, CDR1 SGHDT and CDR2 YYEEEE. The CDR3 coding sequence is TGTGCCAGCAGCGGTAACAGGAACAATCAGCCCCAGCATTTT. It encodes CASSGNRNNQPQHF.

This clonotype turned up a few times. The CDR3 DNA reads TGCAGCGTTAGGGGTGGGGAGACCCAGTACTTC. It codes for CSVRGGETQYF. The chain carries TRBV29-1 and TRBJ2-5; maybe TRBD1 (5 bases). Germline V gives CDR1 SQVTM, CDR2 ANQGSEA. The CDR3 loop spans 11 amino acids. V lost 5 bases and J 5 bases, leaving 9 bases between the germline ends.

The J gene is TRBJ2-1, the V gene TRBV6-5, with 8 bases that match TRBD2. V lost 5 bases, J lost 5 bases, and 5 bases stayed unmatched. Germline assignment: CDR1 MNHEY and CDR2 SVGAGI. The CDR3 spans 14 residues. The CDR3 DNA is TGTGCCAGCAGTAAGGGACTAGGGAACAATGAGCAGTTCTTC. This gives the protein CASSKGLGNNEQFF.

This clonotype was observed a handful of times. The chain joins TRBV6-1 to TRBJ2-5, with a weak D call TRBD2 (5 bases). The J call may be wrong; the DNA end is better matched by TRBJ2-7. The CDR3 covers 12 residues. CDR1 is MNHNS, CDR2 SASEGT, per germline. CDR3 loop: CASSETRYEQYF. The CDR3 nucleotides read TGTGCCAGCAGTGAAACTAGGTACGAGCAGTACTTC.

The chain has TRBV29-1 and TRBJ2-1; 13 nucleotides align to TRBD2. The CDR3 has 15 residues. The V segment lost 6 bases and the J segment 8 bases; nucleotides outside the gene matches: 10. CDR1 is SQVTM, CDR2 ANQGSEA, per germline. In nucleotides, the CDR3 is TGCAGCGTCGAACTAGCGGGAGGGAGTTACGATGAGCAGTTCTTC. Protein: CSVELAGGSYDEQFF.

In its sample, this clonotype was seen a few times. V usage is TRBV7-2 and J usage is TRBJ2-1, with 8 bases matching TRBD2. Germline assignment: CDR1 SGHTA and CDR2 FQGNSA. Trimming cost V 1 base and J 9 bases; bases outside gene matches: 8. This CDR3 comprises 15 residues. The CDR3 sequence: CASSLELAGGGEQFF. The CDR3, as DNA: TGTGCCAGCAGCTTAGAGTTGGCGGGGGGTGGTGAGCAGTTCTTC.

V usage is TRBV12-3 or TRBV12-4 and J usage is TRBJ2-7; 8 bases are shared with TRBD2. V gave up 3 bases and J gave up 7 bases; unmatched junction bases: 8. CDR3 length equals 14 residues. The CDR3 loop reads CASSFGRGAREQYF. In nucleotides, the CDR3 is TGTGCCAGCAGTTTTGGGCGGGGGGCGAGAGAGCAGTACTTC.

This chain uses TRBV9 with TRBJ2-5, with TRBD1 matching over 7 bases. The DNA end lines up better with TRBJ2-7; the J call may be wrong. Germline assignment: CDR1 SGDLS and CDR2 YYNGEE. The CDR3 spans 17 residues. For the CDR3, the DNA is TGTGCCAGCAGCGTAGATCCCTCGGGACAGACTCGGGACGAGCAGTACTTC. Translated, it gives CASSVDPSGQTRDEQYF.

The rearrangement links TRBV7-9 to TRBJ1-4, with D unresolved. This CDR3 is 19 amino acids long. Trimming stripped 4 bases from V and 0 bases from J, with 21 bases between. CDR1 is SEHNR and CDR2 is FQNEAQ in the germline V gene (reference sequence). The CDR3 is CASSSVGGRPVATNEKLFF. As DNA, the CDR3 is TGTGCCAGCAGCTCCGTCGGCGGGCGACCAGTTGCAACTAATGAAAAACTGTTTTTT. Full variable domain (rest looked up from reference TRBV7-9 and TRBJ1-4): DTGVSQNPRHKITKRGQNVTFRCDPISEHNRLYWYRQTLGQGPEFLTYFQNEAQLEKSRLLSDRFSAERPKGSFSTLEIQRTEQGDSAMYLCASSSVGGRPVATNEKLFFGSGTQLSVL.

The V gene is TRBV7-9, the J gene TRBJ2-3; 7 bases map to TRBD1. Germline CDR1 reads SEHNR; CDR2 reads FQNEAQ (reference sequence). Unmatched junction bases numbered 2, after V lost 4 bases and J lost 1 base. This CDR3 spans 14 amino acids. For the CDR3, the DNA is TGTGCCAGCAGCTACGACAGGGGCACAGATACGCAGTATTTT. Its translation is CASSYDRGTDTQYF.

The chain couples TRBV7-9 to TRBJ2-7; 13 positions match TRBD2. Looked up from germline, CDR1 is SEHNR and CDR2 is FQNEAQ (reference sequence). Trimming cost V 5 bases and J 5 bases; bases outside gene matches: 6. This CDR3 has 15 amino acids. The CDR3 bases are TGTGCCAGCAGCGGGACTAGCGGGGAAACCCACGAGCAGTACTTC. It codes for CASSGTSGETHEQYF.

This clonotype appeared a single time. This chain uses TRBV6-1 with TRBJ2-3; D possibly corresponds to TRBD1 (6 bases). The length of the CDR3 is 15 residues. V was clipped by 5 bases and J by 1 base, with 13 bases between them. Germline V lookup: CDR1 MNHNS, CDR2 SASEGT. CDR3 amino acids: CASSKQGTRTDTQYF. In nucleotides, the CDR3 is TGTGCCAGCAGTAAGCAGGGGACGCGCACAGATACGCAGTATTTT.